The rows below give T cell receptor beta chains drawn from one sample of a study of T cell responses to AZD1222 COVID-19 vaccine. Only in-frame clones appear in the TCRdb table, and some are missing; sequencing was by immunoSEQ multiplex PCR. The sample has 130,000 to 150,000 clones, about 91% seen once. The starting material was peripheral blood, obtained on day 0 of AZD1222 vaccination. The source is an adult in good health. The CDR3 runs from the conserved cysteine through the conserved F or W. Fields, in order: clone size, V gene, D gene, J gene, CDR3 length, CDR3 DNA, CDR3 protein. The D gene is left open where the match is weak. Clone size is given for some rows only: seen once, a few or many times, or a class if the clone is expanded.

>.|TRBV6-5|.|TRBJ1-4|12
TGTGCCAGCAGTTACTCAGGTGAAAAACTGTTTTTT
CASSYSGEKLFF
>.|TRBV4-3|.|TRBJ1-2|15
TGCGCCAGCAGCCAAGATCTAGGGCTAGTCTATGGCTACACCTTC
CASSQDLGLVYGYTF
>.|TRBV7-9|TRBD1|TRBJ2-7|17
TGTGCCAGCAGCTTCCAATTTACGGGACAGGGGACCTACGAGCAGTACTTC
CASSFQFTGQGTYEQYF
>.|TRBV3-1/TRBV3-2|TRBD1|TRBJ1-5|17
TGTGCCAGCAGCCAAGACCCAGGACAGGGGGTTGGTCAGCCCCAGCATTTT
CASSQDPGQGVGQPQHF
>.|TRBV28|TRBD1|TRBJ1-5|14
TGTGCCAGCAGTTTGACAGGGGGCAATCAGCCCCAGCATTTT
CASSLTGGNQPQHF
>.|TRBV7-2|TRBD1|TRBJ1-2|15
TGTGCCAGCAGCCCCCAGGGGGCCTCCAACTATGGCTACACCTTC
CASSPQGASNYGYTF
>few|TRBV24-1|.|TRBJ2-1|11
TGTGCCACCAGTGGGGGCCATGAGCAGTTCTTC
CATSGGHEQFF
>few|TRBV4-2|TRBD1|TRBJ1-1|14
TGTGCCAGTTCAAAGACAGGGATGAACACTGAAGCTTTCTTT
CASSKTGMNTEAFF
>.|TRBV29-1|TRBD1|TRBJ1-1|13
TGCAGCGCCCCGGGACAGACGAACACTGAAGCTTTCTTT
CSAPGQTNTEAFF
>.|TRBV7-2|.|TRBJ2-1|12
TGTGCCAGCAGCCGGCTGAGGAATGAGCAGTTCTTC
CASSRLRNEQFF
>.|TRBV10-3|.|TRBJ1-1|14
TGTGCCATCAGTGAGGGACAGTCAGATTTTCAAGCTTTCTTT
CAISEGQSDFQAFF
>.|TRBV4-1|.|TRBJ1-2|17
TGCGCCAGCAGCCAAGATTTGGGGTCCAGGTTAGACTATGGCTACACCTTC
CASSQDLGSRLDYGYTF
>.|TRBV2|TRBD2|TRBJ2-5|16
TGTGCCAGCAGTCCAGGGGGACTAGCCAACCAAGAGACCCAGTACTTC
CASSPGGLANQETQYF
>.|TRBV5-1|.|TRBJ2-7|14
TGCGCCAGCAGCTTGGATGCTACCCTCGGAGAGCAGTACTTC
CASSLDATLGEQYF
>.|TRBV5-4|TRBD1|TRBJ1-6|18
TGTGCCAGCAGCTTGGTCACAGGGGGGCCGCCGAATAATTCACCCCTCCACTTT
CASSLVTGGPPNNSPLHF
>.|TRBV27|TRBD1|TRBJ1-2|15
TGTGCCAGCAGTTCCCTGGGACAGAATAACTATGGCTACACCTTC
CASSSLGQNNYGYTF
>few|TRBV11-3|.|TRBJ1-3|14
TGTGCCAGCAGCTTAGGGCGGTCTGGAAACACCATATATTTT
CASSLGRSGNTIYF
>.|TRBV4-1|.|TRBJ2-2|12
TGCGCCAGCAGCCAACACACCGGGGAGCTGTTTTTT
CASSQHTGELFF
>.|TRBV2|.|TRBJ2-6|13
TGTGCCAGCAGTACCTATAGGGCCAACGTCCTGACTTTC
CASSTYRANVLTF
>.|TRBV7-2|.|TRBJ1-5|16
TGTGCCAGCAGCTTAACCCCCGTTACCTCAAATCAGCCCCAGCATTTT
CASSLTPVTSNQPQHF
>.|TRBV25-1|TRBD1|TRBJ1-3|15
TGTGCCAGCAGGGACCCCGGGACAGGGGGAAACACCATATATTTT
CASRDPGTGGNTIYF
>.|TRBV6-2/TRBV6-3|.|TRBJ2-3|15
TGTGCCAGCAGTTTTGGACCCCTTGGGACAGATACGCAGTATTTT
CASSFGPLGTDTQYF
>.|TRBV7-9|.|TRBJ2-1|14
TGTGCCAGCAGCTCCCCACCCTCGTACAATGAGCAGTTCTTC
CASSSPPSYNEQFF
>.|TRBV9|TRBD1|TRBJ2-6|17
TGTGCCAGCAGCTCTTACAGGGGACCCTCTGGGGCCAACGTCCTGACTTTC
CASSSYRGPSGANVLTF
>.|TRBV10-2|.|TRBJ2-3|14
TGCGCCAGCAGTGTCGAACTACTCACAGATACGCAGTATTTT
CASSVELLTDTQYF
>once|TRBV9|TRBD1|TRBJ2-3|16
TGTGCCAGCAGCATTCGAGGGGGCGCCGGCACAGATACGCAGTATTTT
CASSIRGGAGTDTQYF
>.|TRBV2|.|TRBJ2-3|12
TGTGCCAGCATCCCGGAGGCCGATACGCAGTATTTT
CASIPEADTQYF
>.|TRBV24-1|TRBD1|TRBJ2-3|15
TGTGCCACCAGTGATGCGGGACAGGGAGCAGATACGCAGTATTTT
CATSDAGQGADTQYF
>.|TRBV28|TRBD1|TRBJ1-2|15
TGTGCCAGCAGTTTATTCGACAGGGACTTGTATGGCTACACCTTC
CASSLFDRDLYGYTF
>.|TRBV6-5|.|TRBJ1-2|14
TGTGCCAGCACCCGGGGGGCCGGAAGATATGGCTACACCTTC
CASTRGAGRYGYTF
>.|TRBV10-1|.|TRBJ1-1|13
TGCGCCAGCAGGGCGGACAGGAACACTGAAGCTTTCTTT
CASRADRNTEAFF
>.|TRBV20-1|TRBD1|TRBJ1-2|14
TGCAGTGCTAGTGAGGGGGCCGGCCCCTATGGCTACACCTTC
CSASEGAGPYGYTF
>.|TRBV19|.|TRBJ1-2|14
TGTGCCAGTAGAGGGACATCACCTAACTATGGCTACACCTTC
CASRGTSPNYGYTF
>.|TRBV19|.|TRBJ1-6|13
TGTGCCAGTAGTATAAGGGTGTATTCACCCCTCCACTTT
CASSIRVYSPLHF
>.|TRBV6-1|TRBD1|TRBJ2-3|16
TGTGCCAGCAGTGATGGACAGGGTAATTTTCCAGATACGCAGTATTTT
CASSDGQGNFPDTQYF
>.|TRBV11-2|TRBD2|TRBJ2-2|15
TGTGCCAGCAGCAGAAAACCGGGGGGAGCCGGGGAGCTGTTTTTT
CASSRKPGGAGELFF
>.|TRBV11-1|.|TRBJ2-7|14
TGTGCCAGCAGCTTATTAGGGCTGACCTACGAGCAGTACTTC
CASSLLGLTYEQYF
>.|TRBV2|.|TRBJ2-5|14
TGTGCCAGCAGTGAGGGCCTTGCGTTTGAGACCCAGTACTTC
CASSEGLAFETQYF
>.|TRBV4-2|TRBD1|TRBJ1-2|14
TGTGCCAGCAGCGACGACAGGGAACTCTATGGCTACACCTTC
CASSDDRELYGYTF
>once|TRBV11-2|.|TRBJ2-7|12
TGTGCCAGCAGCTTAACCGGTGGGCGGCAGTACTTC
CASSLTGGRQYF
>.|TRBV2|TRBD2|TRBJ2-3|15
TGTGCCAGCAGTCTACTAGCGGGGGACACAGATACGCAGTATTTT
CASSLLAGDTDTQYF
>.|TRBV27|.|TRBJ1-1|15
TGTGCCAGCAGGGGACTTAGGGGGTTGAGCACTGAAGCTTTCTTT
CASRGLRGLSTEAFF
>.|TRBV6-2/TRBV6-3|.|TRBJ1-6|16
TGTGCCAGCAGTTACTCTGTCAACCAGGATAATTCACCCCTCCACTTT
CASSYSVNQDNSPLHF
>.|TRBV10-3|.|TRBJ1-5|12
TGTGCCACCACTGATAGCAATCAGCCCCAGCATTTT
CATTDSNQPQHF
>.|TRBV7-8|.|TRBJ1-3|15
TGTGCCAGCAGCTCCAGGGCTTTATCCGGAAACACCATATATTTT
CASSSRALSGNTIYF
>.|TRBV27|TRBD1|TRBJ1-2|13
TGTGCCAGCAGGCCGACAGGGGCTGGTGGCTACACCTTC
CASRPTGAGGYTF
>.|TRBV19|.|TRBJ1-2|15
TGTGCCAGTAGTATATCCAGGGGCAGAGGCTATGGCTACACCTTC
CASSISRGRGYGYTF
>.|TRBV5-5|TRBD1|TRBJ1-2|15
TGTGCCAGCAGCCTCGGACAGGGTTATAACTATGGCTACACCTTC
CASSLGQGYNYGYTF
>.|TRBV12-2|.|TRBJ2-2|14
TGTGCAAGTCGCTGCAGGGTCTCCACCGGGGAGCTGTTTTTT
CASRCRVSTGELFF
>.|TRBV24-1|.|TRBJ1-4|22
TGTGCCACCAGTGATTTGACTCGACATCCGCCCACCCGAGACAGATCTAATGAAAAACTGTTTTTT
CATSDLTRHPPTRDRSNEKLFF
>.|TRBV7-9|.|TRBJ2-3|16
TGTGCCAGCAGCTTCCGGGTCGGACAGTCCACAGATACGCAGTATTTT
CASSFRVGQSTDTQYF
>.|TRBV11-2|TRBD2|TRBJ2-3|17
TGTGCCAGCAGCTTAGTCCTAGCGGGGGGTATCACAGATACGCAGTATTTT
CASSLVLAGGITDTQYF
>.|TRBV5-1|.|TRBJ1-4|13
TGCGCCACCCGGGGGGAGTTGGATGAAAAACTGTTTTTT
CATRGELDEKLFF
>.|TRBV4-2|.|TRBJ2-7|15
TGTGCCAGCAGCCAAGGAGTCAAGGGGTCCTACGAGCAGTACTTC
CASSQGVKGSYEQYF
>.|TRBV7-9|.|TRBJ2-2|17
TGTGCCAGCAGCTTAATAGGTGGTCAGGGGACGGCCGGGGAGCTGTTTTTT
CASSLIGGQGTAGELFF
>.|TRBV12-3/TRBV12-4|.|TRBJ1-5|12
TGTGCCAGCAGTCCTGAAGTAGGCCCCCAGCATTTT
CASSPEVGPQHF
>.|TRBV4-1|.|TRBJ1-2|16
TGCGCCAGCAGCCAACGGGACGTTGGCGGTCTCTATGGCTACACCTTC
CASSQRDVGGLYGYTF